This passage covers 5 T cell receptor beta chains from one sample sequenced in a study of PD-1 blockade in classical Hodgkin lymphoma. Data came from immunoSEQ multiplex PCR; TCRdb stores just in-frame clones and leaves some out. The sample includes about 41,000 clones, 65% to 80% of them seen just once. Every patient was affected by relapse after autologous stem cell transplantation, while exposure to brentuximab vedotin was not uniform. The input for sequencing was peripheral blood mononuclear cells (PBMCs), taken at baseline. These receptor sequences come from a human donor with classical Hodgkin lymphoma.

The chain links TRBV7-9 to TRBJ1-5, with D perhaps TRBD1 (6 bases). The CDR3 contains 16 residues. CDR1 is SEHNR and CDR2 is FQNEAQ in the germline V gene (reference sequence). Between the trimmed V and J ends, which lost 1 base and 7 bases, there was a span of 17 bases. This CDR3 reads CASSLEEGGQRQPQHF. CDR3 DNA: TGTGCCAGCAGCTTAGAAGAGGGGGGGCAGAGGCAGCCCCAGCATTTT.

J is TRBJ2-1 and V is TRBV7-3, with D perhaps being TRBD1 or TRBD2 (6 bases each). The V and J ends lost 5 bases and 2 bases respectively, with 10 bases between them. Germline V gene sequence: CDR1 SGHTA, CDR2 FQGTGA. The CDR3 length is 14 residues. CDR3 nucleotides: TGTGCCAGCAGCCGCGGGACAACCTACAATGAGCAGTTCTTC. It specifies CASSRGTTYNEQFF. The full variable domain, in which reference TRBV7-3 and TRBJ2-1 provide the parts outside the CDR3, is GAGVSQTPSNKVTEKGKYVELRCDPISGHTALYWYRQSLGQGPEFLIYFQGTGAADDSGLPNDRFFAVRPEGSVSTLKIQRTERGDSAVYLCASSRGTTYNEQFFGPGTRLTVL.

The CDR3 spells CASSEEQGPVYGYTF. The CDR3 DNA reads as TGTGCCAGCAGTGAAGAACAGGGGCCAGTCTATGGCTACACCTTC. This chain links TRBV6-1 with TRBJ1-2; TRBD1 matches 7 bases. Germline trimming cut 1 base from V and 4 bases from J; bases unmatched to any gene: 6. This CDR3 is 15 amino acids long. Looked up from germline, CDR1 is MNHNS and CDR2 is SASEGT.

This chain connects TRBV5-6 to TRBJ2-1; D gene uncertain. The CDR3 length is 15 residues. The germline CDR1 and CDR2 sequences are SGHDT and YYEEEE. The V gene lost 1 base and the J gene lost 0 bases, with 8 bases spanning the gap. The CDR3 is CASSLQRISYNEQFF. DNA of the CDR3: TGTGCCAGCAGCTTGCAAAGGATCTCCTACAATGAGCAGTTCTTC.

The V and J genes are TRBV18 and TRBJ2-7; D gene unclear. Trimming shortened V by 0 bases and J by 2 bases, and 5 bases separated the two germline ends. The CDR3 spans 13 residues. The germline gives CDR1 KGHSH, CDR2 LQKENI. CDR3 region: CASSPPSTYEQYF. CDR3 in DNA: TGTGCCAGCTCACCACCCTCGACCTACGAGCAGTACTTC.